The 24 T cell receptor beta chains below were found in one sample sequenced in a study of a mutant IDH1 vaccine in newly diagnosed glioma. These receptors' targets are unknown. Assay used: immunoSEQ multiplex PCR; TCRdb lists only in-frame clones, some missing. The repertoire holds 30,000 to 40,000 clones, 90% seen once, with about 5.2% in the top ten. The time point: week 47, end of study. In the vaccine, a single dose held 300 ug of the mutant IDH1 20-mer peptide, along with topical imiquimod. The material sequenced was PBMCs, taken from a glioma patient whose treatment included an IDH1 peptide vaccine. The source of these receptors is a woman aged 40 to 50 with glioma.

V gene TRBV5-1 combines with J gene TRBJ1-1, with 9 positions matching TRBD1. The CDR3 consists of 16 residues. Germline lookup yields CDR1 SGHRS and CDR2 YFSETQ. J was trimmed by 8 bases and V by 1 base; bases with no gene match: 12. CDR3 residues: CASSLIRQGEGREAFF. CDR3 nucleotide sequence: TGCGCCAGCAGCTTGATTAGACAGGGGGAGGGTAGGGAAGCTTTCTTT.

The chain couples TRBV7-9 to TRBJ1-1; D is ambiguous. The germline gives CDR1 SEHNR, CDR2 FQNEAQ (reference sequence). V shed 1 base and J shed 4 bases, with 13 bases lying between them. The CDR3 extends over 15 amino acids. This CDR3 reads CASSLVAARGTEAFF. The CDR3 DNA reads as TGTGCCAGCAGCTTAGTTGCAGCCCGCGGCACTGAAGCTTTCTTT.

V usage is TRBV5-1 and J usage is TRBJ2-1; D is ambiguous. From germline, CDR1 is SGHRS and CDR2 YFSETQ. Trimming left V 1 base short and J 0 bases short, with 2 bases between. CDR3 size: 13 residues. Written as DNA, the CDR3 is TGCGCCAGCAGCTTGTTCTCCTACAATGAGCAGTTCTTC. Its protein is CASSLFSYNEQFF.

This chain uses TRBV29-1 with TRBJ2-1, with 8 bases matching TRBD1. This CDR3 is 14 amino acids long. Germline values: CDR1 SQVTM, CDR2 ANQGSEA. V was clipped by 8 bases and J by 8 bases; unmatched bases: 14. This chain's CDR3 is CSTGGRLHFDEQFF. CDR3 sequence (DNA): TGCAGCACAGGGGGGCGGTTACATTTCGATGAGCAGTTCTTC.

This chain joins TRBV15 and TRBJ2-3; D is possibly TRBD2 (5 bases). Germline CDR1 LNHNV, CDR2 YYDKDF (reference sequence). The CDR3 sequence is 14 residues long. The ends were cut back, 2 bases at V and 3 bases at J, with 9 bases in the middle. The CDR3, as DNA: TGTGCCACCAGCAGAATTTCGGGGACAGATACGCAGTATTTT. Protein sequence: CATSRISGTDTQYF.

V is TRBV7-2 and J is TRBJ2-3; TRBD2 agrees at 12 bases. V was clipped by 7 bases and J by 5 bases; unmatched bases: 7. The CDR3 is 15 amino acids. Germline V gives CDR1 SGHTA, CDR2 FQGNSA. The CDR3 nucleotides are TGTGCCAGCACCCTAGCGGGGGGGACGGGAGATACGCAGTATTTT. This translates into CASTLAGGTGDTQYF.

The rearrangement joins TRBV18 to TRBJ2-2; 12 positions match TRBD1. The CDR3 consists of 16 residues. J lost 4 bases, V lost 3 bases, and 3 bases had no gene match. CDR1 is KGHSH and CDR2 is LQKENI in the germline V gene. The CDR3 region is CASSPGQGASTGELFF. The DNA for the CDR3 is TGTGCCAGCTCACCGGGACAGGGGGCATCCACCGGGGAGCTGTTTTTT.

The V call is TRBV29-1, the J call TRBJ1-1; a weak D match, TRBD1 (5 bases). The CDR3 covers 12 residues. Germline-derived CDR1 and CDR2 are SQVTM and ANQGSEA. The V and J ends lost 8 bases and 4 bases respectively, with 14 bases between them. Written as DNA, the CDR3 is TGCAGCTCTGCAGGGAGCGGCACTGAAGCTTTCTTT. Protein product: CSSAGSGTEAFF.

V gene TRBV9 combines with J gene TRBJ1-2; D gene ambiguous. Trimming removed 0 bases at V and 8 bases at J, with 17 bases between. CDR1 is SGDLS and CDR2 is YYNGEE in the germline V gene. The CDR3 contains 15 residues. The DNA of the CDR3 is TGTGCCAGCAGCGTAGCTGGGAGATCGTTTGACGGCTACACCTTC. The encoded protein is CASSVAGRSFDGYTF.

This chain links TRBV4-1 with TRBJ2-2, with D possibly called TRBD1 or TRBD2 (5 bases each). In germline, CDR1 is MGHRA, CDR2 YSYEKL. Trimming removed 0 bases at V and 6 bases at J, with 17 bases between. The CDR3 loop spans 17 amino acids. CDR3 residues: CASSQDQAELGAGELFF. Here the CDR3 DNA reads TGCGCCAGCAGCCAAGATCAGGCAGAGTTGGGGGCCGGGGAGCTGTTTTTT.

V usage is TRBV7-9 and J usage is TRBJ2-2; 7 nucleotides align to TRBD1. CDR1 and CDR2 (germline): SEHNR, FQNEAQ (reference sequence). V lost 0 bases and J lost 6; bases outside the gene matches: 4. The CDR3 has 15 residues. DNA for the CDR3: TGTGCCAGCAGCTTAGCAAAGGGGGCGGCCGGGGAGCTGTTTTTT. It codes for CASSLAKGAAGELFF.

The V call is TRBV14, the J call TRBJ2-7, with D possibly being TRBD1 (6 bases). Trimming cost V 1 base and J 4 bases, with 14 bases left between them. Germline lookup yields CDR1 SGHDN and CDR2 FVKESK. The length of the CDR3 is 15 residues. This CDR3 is CASSQGQGLSYEQYF. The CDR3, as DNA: TGTGCCAGCAGCCAAGGCCAGGGGCTCTCATACGAGCAGTACTTC.

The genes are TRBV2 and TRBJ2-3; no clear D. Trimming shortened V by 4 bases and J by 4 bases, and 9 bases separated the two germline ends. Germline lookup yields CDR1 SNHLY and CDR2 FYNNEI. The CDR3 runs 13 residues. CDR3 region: CASSVRQADTQYF. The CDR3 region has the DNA TGTGCCAGCAGTGTAAGACAAGCAGATACGCAGTATTTT. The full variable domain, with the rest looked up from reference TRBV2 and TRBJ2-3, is EPEVTQTPSHQVTQMGQEVILRCVPISNHLYFYWYRQILGQKVEFLVSFYNNEISEKSEIFDDQFSVERPDGSNFTLKIRSTKLEDSAMYFCASSVRQADTQYFGPGTRLTVL.

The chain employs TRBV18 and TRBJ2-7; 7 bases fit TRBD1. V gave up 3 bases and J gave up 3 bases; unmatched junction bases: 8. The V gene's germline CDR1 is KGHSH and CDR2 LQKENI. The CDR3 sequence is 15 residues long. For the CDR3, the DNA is TGTGCCAGCTCACCTCGGGGACAGACTGGCTACGAGCAGTACTTC. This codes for CASSPRGQTGYEQYF.

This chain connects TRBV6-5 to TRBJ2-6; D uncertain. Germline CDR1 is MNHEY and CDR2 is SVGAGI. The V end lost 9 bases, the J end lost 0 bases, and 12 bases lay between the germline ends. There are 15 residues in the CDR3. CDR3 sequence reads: CASRAAGSGANVLTF. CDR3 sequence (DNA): TGTGCCAGTAGGGCAGCCGGCTCTGGGGCCAACGTCCTGACTTTC.

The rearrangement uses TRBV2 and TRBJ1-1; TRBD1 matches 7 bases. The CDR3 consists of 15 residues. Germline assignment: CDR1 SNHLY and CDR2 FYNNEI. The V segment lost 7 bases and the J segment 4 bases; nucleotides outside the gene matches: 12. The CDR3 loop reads CASNRRAGGLTEAFF. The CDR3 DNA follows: TGTGCCAGCAACAGAAGGGCAGGGGGTCTCACTGAAGCTTTCTTT.

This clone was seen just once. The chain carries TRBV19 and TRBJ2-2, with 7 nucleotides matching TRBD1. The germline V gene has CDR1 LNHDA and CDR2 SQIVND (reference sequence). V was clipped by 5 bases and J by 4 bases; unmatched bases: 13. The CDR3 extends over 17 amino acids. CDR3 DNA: TGTGCCAGTAGTCCAACAGGGGTTGGGAGTAGCACCGGGGAGCTGTTTTTT. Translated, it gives CASSPTGVGSSTGELFF.

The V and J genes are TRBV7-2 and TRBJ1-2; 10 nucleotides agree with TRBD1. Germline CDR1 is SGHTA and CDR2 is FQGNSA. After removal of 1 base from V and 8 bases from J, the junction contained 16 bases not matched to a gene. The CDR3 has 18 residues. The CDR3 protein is CASSLGPLGRGTGEGYTF. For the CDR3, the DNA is TGTGCCAGCAGCTTAGGACCTTTAGGCCGGGGGACAGGGGAAGGCTACACCTTC.

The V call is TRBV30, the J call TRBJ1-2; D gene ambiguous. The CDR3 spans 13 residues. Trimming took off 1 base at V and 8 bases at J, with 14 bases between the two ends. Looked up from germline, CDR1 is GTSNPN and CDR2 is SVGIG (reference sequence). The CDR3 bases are TGTGCCTGGAGTGAGGCAGCCACCGGGGGCTACACCTTC. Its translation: CAWSEAATGGYTF.

CDR3 DNA: TGTGCCAGCAGTTACACGGGGTCCTACGAGCAGTACTTC. Translating gives CASSYTGSYEQYF. The rearrangement links TRBV6-6 to TRBJ2-7; tentative D call: TRBD2 (5 bases). The CDR3 runs to 13 residues. Per the germline V gene, CDR1 is MNHNY and CDR2 is SVGAGI (reference sequence). V was pared by 2 bases and J by 1 base, with 6 bases between.

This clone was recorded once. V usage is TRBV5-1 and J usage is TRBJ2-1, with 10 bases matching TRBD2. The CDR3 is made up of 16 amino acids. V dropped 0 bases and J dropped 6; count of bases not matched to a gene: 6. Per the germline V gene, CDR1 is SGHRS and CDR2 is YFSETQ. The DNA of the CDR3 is TGCGCCAGCAGCTTGGGCTCTAGCGGGAGATCCAATGAGCAGTTCTTC. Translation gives CASSLGSSGRSNEQFF. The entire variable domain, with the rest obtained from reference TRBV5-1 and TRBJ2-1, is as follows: KAGVTQTPRYLIKTRGQQVTLSCSPISGHRSVSWYQQTPGQGLQFLFEYFSETQRNKGNFPGRFSGRQFSNSRSEMNVSTLELGDSALYLCASSLGSSGRSNEQFFGPGTRLTVL.

The CDR3 protein is CASSYLTGMETQYF. In DNA, the CDR3 is TGTGCCAGCAGTTACTTAACAGGGATGGAGACCCAGTACTTC. This chain uses TRBV6-6 with TRBJ2-5; D is possibly TRBD1 (6 bases). CDR1 is MNHNY and CDR2 is SVGAGI in the germline V gene (reference sequence). The CDR3 consists of 14 residues. V shed 1 base and J shed 5 bases, with 11 bases lying between them.

This CDR3 reads CAIGTSGSPSGNTIYF. CDR3 coding DNA: TGTGCCATCGGAACTTCCGGCAGCCCCTCTGGAAACACCATATATTTT. The J gene is TRBJ1-3, the V gene TRBV10-3; D ambiguous. The CDR3 covers 16 residues. CDR1 and CDR2 from the germline V gene are ENHRY and SYGVKD. The V and J ends lost 8 bases and 0 bases respectively, with 17 bases between them.

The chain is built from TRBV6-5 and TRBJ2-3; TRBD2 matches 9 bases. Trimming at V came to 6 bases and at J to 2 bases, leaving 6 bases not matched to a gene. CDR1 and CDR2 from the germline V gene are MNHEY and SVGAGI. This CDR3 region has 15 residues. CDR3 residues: CASSRTSDLTDTQYF. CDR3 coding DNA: TGTGCCAGCAGCCGGACTAGCGACCTCACAGATACGCAGTATTTT.